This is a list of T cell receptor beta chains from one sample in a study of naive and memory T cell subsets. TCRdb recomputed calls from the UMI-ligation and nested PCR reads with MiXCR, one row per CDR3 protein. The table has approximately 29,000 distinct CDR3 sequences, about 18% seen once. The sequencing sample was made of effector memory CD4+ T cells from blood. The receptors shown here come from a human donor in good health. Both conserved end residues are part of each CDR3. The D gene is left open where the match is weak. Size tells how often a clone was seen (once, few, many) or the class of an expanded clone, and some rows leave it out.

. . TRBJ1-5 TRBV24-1 CATSQGSEPQHF TGTGCCACCAGTCAGGGGTCTGAGCCCCAGCATTTT
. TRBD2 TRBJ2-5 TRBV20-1 CSATDFERGQETQYF TGCAGTGCCACAGATTTCGAGCGGGGGCAAGAGACCCAGTACTTC
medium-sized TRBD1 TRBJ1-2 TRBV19 CASSTGQVHGYTF TGTGCCAGTAGTACCGGACAGGTTCATGGCTACACCTTC
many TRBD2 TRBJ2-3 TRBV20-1 CSARVPSGTVHTQYF TGCAGTGCTAGAGTACCTAGCGGGACCGTGCATACGCAGTATTTT
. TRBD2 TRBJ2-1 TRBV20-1 CSATGLGRVSSYNEQFF TGCAGTGCTACGGGACTAGGGAGGGTTAGCTCCTACAATGAGCAGTTCTTC
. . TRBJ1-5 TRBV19 CASSAFTPGEPQPQHF TGTGCCAGTAGTGCTTTTACACCGGGGGAACCACAGCCCCAGCATTTT
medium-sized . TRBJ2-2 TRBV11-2 CASSRGQLNTGELFF TGTGCCAGCAGCCGAGGACAGCTAAACACCGGGGAGCTGTTTTTT
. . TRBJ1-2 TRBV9 CASSVGRGGGNGYTF TGTGCCAGCAGCGTAGGTAGAGGGGGGGGAAATGGCTACACCTTC
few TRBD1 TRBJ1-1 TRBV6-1 CASTMKGGGQTNTEAFF TGTGCCAGCACCATGAAGGGAGGGGGACAGACGAACACTGAAGCTTTCTTT
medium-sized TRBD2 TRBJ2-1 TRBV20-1 CSAPGTSGNINEQFF TGCAGTGCACCAGGGACTAGCGGAAATATTAATGAGCAGTTCTTC
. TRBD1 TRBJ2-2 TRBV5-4 CATATGQGAGELFF TGTGCCACTGCTACGGGACAGGGAGCCGGGGAGCTGTTTTTT
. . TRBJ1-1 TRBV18 CASSPNSGSTEAFF TGTGCCAGCTCACCAAACTCAGGGAGTACTGAAGCTTTCTTT
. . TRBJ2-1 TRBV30 CAWSFSGTRQPKVVYGYNEQFF TGTGCCTGGAGCTTTTCCGGGACAAGACAGCCGAAGGTCGTTTACGGCTACAATGAGCAGTTCTTC
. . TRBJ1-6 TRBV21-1 CASSKEAGAFYNSPLHF TGTGCCAGCAGCAAAGAGGCAGGGGCATTCTATAATTCACCCCTCCACTTT
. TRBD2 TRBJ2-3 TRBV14 CASSQAHGRAPYF TGTGCCAGCAGCCAAGCTCACGGGAGGGCCCCGTATTTT
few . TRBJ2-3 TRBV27 CASSPIIMGGKSTDTQYF TGTGCCAGCAGTCCCATCATTATGGGAGGTAAATCCACAGATACGCAGTATTTT
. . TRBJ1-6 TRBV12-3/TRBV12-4 CASSLSVGYSPLHF TGTGCCAGCAGTTTGAGTGTTGGCTATTCACCCCTCCACTTT
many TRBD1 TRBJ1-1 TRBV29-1 CSVDRGRVGAFF TGCAGCGTTGACAGGGGGCGCGTCGGAGCTTTCTTT
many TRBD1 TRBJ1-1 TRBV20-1 CSAWDRGLNTEAFF TGCAGTGCATGGGACAGGGGGCTGAACACTGAAGCTTTCTTT
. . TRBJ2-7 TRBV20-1 CSARPRTYEQYF TGCAGTGCTAGACCGAGAACATACGAGCAGTACTTC
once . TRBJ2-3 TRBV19 CASSIAPTSSQYF TGTGCCAGTAGTATAGCCCCGACTAGTTCCCAGTATTTT
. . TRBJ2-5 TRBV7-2 CASSLEAGRRETQYF TGTGCCAGCAGCTTAGAAGCAGGGCGTCGAGAGACCCAGTACTTC
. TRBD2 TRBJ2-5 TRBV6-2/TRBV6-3 CASSRGTSRSGETQYF TGTGCCAGCAGCCGCGGGACTAGCCGCTCCGGGGAGACCCAGTACTTC
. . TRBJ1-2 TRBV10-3 CAISYSTENYGYTF TGTGCCATCAGCTACTCGACAGAGAACTATGGCTACACCTTC
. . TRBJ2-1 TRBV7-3 CASSTSRGSKEQFF TGTGCCAGCAGCACGTCCCGGGGAAGCAAGGAGCAGTTCTTC
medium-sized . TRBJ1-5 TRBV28 CASSPLGGAGQPQHF TGTGCCAGCAGTCCCTTAGGGGGGGCAGGTCAGCCCCAGCATTTT